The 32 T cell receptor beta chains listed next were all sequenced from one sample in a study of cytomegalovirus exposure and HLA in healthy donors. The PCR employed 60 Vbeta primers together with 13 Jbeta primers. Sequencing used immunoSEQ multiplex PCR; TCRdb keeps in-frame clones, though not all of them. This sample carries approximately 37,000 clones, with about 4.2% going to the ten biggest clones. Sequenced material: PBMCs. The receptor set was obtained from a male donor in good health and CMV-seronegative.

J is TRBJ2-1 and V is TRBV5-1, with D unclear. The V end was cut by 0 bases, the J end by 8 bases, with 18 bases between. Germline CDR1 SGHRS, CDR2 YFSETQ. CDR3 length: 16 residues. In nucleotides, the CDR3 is TGCGCCAGCAGCTTGGGGTCTAGTCTTTTTTCGTATGAGCAGTTCTTC. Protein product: CASSLGSSLFSYEQFF.

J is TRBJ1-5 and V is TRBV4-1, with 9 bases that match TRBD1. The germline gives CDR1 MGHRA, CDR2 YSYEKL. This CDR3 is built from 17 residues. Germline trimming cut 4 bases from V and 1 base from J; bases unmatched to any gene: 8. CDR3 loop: CASSPRDRVLSNQPQHF. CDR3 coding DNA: TGCGCCAGCAGCCCCCGGGACAGGGTATTAAGCAATCAGCCCCAGCATTTT.

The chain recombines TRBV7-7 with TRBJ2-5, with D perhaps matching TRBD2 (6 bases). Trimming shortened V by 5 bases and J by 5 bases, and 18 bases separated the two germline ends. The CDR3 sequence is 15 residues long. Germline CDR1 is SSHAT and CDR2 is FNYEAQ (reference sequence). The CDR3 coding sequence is TGTGCCAGCAGCCCTACTCGGGGGTCCTGGGAGACCCAGTACTTC. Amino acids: CASSPTRGSWETQYF.

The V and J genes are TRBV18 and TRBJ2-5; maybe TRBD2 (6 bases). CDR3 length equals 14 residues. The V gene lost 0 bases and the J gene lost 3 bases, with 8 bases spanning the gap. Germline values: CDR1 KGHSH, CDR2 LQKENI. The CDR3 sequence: CASSPPEGKETQYF. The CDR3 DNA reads TGTGCCAGCTCACCACCGGAGGGTAAAGAGACCCAGTACTTC. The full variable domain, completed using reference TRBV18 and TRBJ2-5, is NAGVMQNPRHLVRRRGQEARLRCSPMKGHSHVYWYRQLPEEGLKFMVYLQKENIIDESGMPKERFSAEFPKEGPSILRIQQVVRGDSAAYFCASSPPEGKETQYFGPGTRLLVL.

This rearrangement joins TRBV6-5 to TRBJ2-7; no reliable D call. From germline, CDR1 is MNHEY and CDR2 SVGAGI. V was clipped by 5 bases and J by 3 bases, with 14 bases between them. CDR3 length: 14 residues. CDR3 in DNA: TGTGCCAGCAGTCTATCCCTAACTCGCTACGAGCAGTACTTC. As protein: CASSLSLTRYEQYF.

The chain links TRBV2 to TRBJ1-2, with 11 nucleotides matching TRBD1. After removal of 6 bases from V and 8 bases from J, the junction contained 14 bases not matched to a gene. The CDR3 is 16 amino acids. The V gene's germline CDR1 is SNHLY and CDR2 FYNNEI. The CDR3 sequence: CASRGLGLGDRGGYTF. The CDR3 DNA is TGTGCCAGCAGAGGACTGGGTCTCGGGGACAGGGGGGGCTACACCTTC.

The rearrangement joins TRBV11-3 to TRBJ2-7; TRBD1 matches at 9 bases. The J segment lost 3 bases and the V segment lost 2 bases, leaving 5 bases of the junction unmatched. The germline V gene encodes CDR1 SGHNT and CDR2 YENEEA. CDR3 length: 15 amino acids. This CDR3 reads CASSLYGTGNYEQYF. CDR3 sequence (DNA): TGTGCCAGCAGCTTATATGGGACAGGGAACTACGAGCAGTACTTC.

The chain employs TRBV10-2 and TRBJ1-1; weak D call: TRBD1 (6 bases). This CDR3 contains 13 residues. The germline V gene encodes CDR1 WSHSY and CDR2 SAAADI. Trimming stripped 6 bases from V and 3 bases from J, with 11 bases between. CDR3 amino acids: CASSETGHTEAFF. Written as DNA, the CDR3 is TGCGCCAGCAGCGAGACAGGCCACACTGAAGCTTTCTTT.

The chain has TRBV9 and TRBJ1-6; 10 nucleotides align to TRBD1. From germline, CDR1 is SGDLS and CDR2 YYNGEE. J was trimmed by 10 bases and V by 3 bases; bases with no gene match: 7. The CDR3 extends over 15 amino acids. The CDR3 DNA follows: TGTGCCAGCAGCGAACGGACAGGGGGAGGGTCACCCCTCCACTTT. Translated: CASSERTGGGSPLHF.

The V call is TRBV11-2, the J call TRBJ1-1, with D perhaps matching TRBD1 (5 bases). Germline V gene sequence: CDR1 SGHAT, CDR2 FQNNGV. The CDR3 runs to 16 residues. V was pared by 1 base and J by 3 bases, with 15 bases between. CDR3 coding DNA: TGTGCCAGCAGCTTAGGGTCAGGGCGGGAGGACACTGAAGCTTTCTTT. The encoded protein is CASSLGSGREDTEAFF.

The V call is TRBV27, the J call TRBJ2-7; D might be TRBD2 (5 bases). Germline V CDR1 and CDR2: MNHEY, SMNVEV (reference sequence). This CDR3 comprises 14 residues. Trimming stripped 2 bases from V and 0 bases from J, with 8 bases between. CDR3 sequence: CASSLKDFSYEQYF. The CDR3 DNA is TGTGCCAGCAGTTTAAAGGACTTCTCCTACGAGCAGTACTTC.

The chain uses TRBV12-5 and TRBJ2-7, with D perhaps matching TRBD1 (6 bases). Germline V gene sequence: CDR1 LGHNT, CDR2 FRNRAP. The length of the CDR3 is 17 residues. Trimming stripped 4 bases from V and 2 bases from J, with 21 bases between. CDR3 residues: CASGSPGDQGMAYEQYF. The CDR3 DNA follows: TGTGCTAGTGGTTCCCCAGGTGATCAGGGGATGGCCTACGAGCAGTACTTC.

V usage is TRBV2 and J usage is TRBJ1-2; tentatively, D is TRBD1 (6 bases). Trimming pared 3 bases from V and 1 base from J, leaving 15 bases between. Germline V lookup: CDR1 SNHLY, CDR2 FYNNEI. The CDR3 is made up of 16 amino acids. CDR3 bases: TGTGCCAGCAGTGAGGACCTCCAGGGGTTTAACTATGGCTACACCTTC. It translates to CASSEDLQGFNYGYTF.

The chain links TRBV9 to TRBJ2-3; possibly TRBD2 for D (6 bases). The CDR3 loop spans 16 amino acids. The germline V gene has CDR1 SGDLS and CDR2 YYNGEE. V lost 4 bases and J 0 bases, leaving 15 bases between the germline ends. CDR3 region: CASSPRLATSTDTQYF. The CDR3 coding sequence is TGTGCCAGCAGCCCCCGTCTAGCGACTAGCACAGATACGCAGTATTTT.

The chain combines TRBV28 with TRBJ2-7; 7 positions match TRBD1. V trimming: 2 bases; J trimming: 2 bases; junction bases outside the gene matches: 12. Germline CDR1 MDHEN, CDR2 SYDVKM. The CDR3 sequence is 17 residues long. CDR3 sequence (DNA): TGTGCCAGCAGTTTAAAAAGACAGGGAAATAGGGCCTACGAGCAGTACTTC. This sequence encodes CASSLKRQGNRAYEQYF.

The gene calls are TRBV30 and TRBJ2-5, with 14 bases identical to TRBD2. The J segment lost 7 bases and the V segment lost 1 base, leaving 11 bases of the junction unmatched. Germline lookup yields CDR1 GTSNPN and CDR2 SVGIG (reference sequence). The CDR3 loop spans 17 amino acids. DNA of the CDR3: TGTGCCTGGAGTGCGGGACTAGCGGGGGCCGGGGCGGGGACCCAGTACTTC. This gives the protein CAWSAGLAGAGAGTQYF.

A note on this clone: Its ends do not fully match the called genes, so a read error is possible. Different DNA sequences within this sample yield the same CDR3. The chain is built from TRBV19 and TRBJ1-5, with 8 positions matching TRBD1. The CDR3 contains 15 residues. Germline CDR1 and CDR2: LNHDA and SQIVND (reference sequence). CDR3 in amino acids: CASSRDRWDNQPQHF. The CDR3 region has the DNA TGTGCCAGTAGTCGGGACAGGTGGGACAATCAGCCTCAGCATTTT.

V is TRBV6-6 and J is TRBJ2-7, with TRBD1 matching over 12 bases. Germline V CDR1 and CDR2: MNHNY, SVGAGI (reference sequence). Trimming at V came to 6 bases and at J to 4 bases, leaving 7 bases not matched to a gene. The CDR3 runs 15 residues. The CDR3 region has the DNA TGTGCCAGCAGCCTCACGGGACAGGGGGCTTACGAGCAGTACTTC. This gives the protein CASSLTGQGAYEQYF.

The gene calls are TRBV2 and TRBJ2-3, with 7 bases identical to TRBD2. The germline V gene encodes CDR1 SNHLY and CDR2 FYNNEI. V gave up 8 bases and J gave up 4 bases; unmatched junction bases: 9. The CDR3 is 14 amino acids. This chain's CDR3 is CASCCREGADTQYF. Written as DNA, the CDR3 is TGTGCCAGCTGTTGCAGGGAGGGCGCAGATACGCAGTATTTT. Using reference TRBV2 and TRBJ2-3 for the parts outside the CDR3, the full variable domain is EPEVTQTPSHQVTQMGQEVILRCVPISNHLYFYWYRQILGQKVEFLVSFYNNEISEKSEIFDDQFSVERPDGSNFTLKIRSTKLEDSAMYFCASCCREGADTQYFGPGTRLTVL.

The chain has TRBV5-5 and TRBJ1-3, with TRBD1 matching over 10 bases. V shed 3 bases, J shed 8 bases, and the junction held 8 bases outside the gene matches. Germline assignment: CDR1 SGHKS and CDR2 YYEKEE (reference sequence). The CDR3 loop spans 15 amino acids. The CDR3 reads CASSSPGDRGHTIYF. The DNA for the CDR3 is TGTGCCAGCAGCTCCCCCGGGGACAGGGGTCACACCATATATTTT.

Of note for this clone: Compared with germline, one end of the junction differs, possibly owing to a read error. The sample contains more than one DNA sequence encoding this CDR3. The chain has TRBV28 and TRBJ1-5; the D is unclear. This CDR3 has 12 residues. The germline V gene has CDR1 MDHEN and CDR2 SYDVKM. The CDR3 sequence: CASSSPGRPQHF. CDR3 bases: TGTGCCAGTAGTTCCCCGGGGAGGCCCCAGCATTTT.

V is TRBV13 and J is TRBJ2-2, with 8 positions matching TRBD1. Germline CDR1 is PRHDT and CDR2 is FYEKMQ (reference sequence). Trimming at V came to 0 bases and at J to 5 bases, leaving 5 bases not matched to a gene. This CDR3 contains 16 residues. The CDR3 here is CASSLGGTGGTGELFF. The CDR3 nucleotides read TGTGCCAGCAGCTTAGGAGGGACAGGAGGAACCGGGGAGCTGTTTTTT.

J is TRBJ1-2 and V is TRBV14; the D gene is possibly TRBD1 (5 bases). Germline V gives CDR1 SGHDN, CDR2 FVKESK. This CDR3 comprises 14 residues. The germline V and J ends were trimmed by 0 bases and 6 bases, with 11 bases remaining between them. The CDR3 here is CASSQDWTLNGYTF. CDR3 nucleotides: TGTGCCAGCAGCCAAGATTGGACATTGAATGGCTACACCTTC.

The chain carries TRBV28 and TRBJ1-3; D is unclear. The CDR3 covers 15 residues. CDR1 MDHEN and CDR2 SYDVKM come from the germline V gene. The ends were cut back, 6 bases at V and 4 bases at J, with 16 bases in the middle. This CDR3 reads CASRPGGTIGNTIYF. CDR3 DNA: TGTGCCAGCAGACCCGGAGGAACGATAGGAAACACCATATATTTT.

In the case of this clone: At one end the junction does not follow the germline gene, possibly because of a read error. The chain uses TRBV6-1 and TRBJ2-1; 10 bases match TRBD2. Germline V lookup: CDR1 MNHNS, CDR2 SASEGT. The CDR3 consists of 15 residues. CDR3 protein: CASREAGGLYNEQFF. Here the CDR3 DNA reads TGTGCCAGCAGGGAAGCGGGGGGGTTATACAATGAGCAGTTCTTC.

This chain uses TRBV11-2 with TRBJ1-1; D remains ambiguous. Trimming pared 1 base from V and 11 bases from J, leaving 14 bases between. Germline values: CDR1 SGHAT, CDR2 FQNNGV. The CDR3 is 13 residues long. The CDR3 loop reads CASSLGQASVAFF. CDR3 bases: TGTGCCAGCAGCTTAGGCCAGGCCTCGGTGGCTTTCTTT. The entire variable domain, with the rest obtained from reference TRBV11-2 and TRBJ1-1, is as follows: EAGVAQSPRYKIIEKRQSVAFWCNPISGHATLYWYQQILGQGPKLLIQFQNNGVVDDSQLPKDRFSAERLKGVDSTLKIQPAKLEDSAVYLCASSLGQASVAFFGQGTRLTVV.

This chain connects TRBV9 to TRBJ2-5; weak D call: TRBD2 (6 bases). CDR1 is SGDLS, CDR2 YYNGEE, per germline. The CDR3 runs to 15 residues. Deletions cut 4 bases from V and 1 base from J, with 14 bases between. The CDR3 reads CASSPTGGVQETQYF. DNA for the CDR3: TGTGCCAGCAGCCCAACCGGCGGGGTCCAAGAGACCCAGTACTTC.

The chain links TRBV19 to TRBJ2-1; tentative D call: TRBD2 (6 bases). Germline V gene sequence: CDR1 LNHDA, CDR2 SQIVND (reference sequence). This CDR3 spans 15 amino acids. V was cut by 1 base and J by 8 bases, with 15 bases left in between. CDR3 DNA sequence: TGTGCCAGTAGTATAGCTAGCGTCCCCTCCGATGAGCAGTTCTTC. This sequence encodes CASSIASVPSDEQFF.

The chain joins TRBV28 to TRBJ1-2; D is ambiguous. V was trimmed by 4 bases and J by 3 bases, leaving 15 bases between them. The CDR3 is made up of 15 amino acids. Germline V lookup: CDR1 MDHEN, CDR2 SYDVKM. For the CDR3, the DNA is TGTGCCAGCAGTTCGGACTCAAAGAATGACTATGGCTACACCTTC. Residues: CASSSDSKNDYGYTF.

In DNA, the CDR3 is TGTGCCAGCAGCTTAGGTCGAGGGACAGGGGGGGACTATGGCTACACCTTC. It codes for CASSLGRGTGGDYGYTF. The chain joins TRBV11-2 to TRBJ1-2; 11 bases are shared with TRBD1. The V and J ends lost 1 base and 3 bases, in that order; junction bases with no gene match: 7. The CDR3 loop spans 17 amino acids. Per germline, CDR1 SGHAT and CDR2 FQNNGV.

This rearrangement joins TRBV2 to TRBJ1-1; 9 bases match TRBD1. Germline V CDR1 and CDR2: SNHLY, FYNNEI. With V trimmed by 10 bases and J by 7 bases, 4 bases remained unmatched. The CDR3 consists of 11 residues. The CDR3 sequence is CAKGQGGEAFF. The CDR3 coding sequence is TGTGCCAAGGGACAGGGAGGTGAAGCTTTCTTT.

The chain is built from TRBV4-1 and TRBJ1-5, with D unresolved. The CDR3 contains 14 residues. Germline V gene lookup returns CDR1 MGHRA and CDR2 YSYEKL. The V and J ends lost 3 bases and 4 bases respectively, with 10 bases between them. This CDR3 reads CASSHEAINQPQHF. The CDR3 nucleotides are TGCGCCAGCAGCCACGAGGCGATAAATCAGCCCCAGCATTTT.